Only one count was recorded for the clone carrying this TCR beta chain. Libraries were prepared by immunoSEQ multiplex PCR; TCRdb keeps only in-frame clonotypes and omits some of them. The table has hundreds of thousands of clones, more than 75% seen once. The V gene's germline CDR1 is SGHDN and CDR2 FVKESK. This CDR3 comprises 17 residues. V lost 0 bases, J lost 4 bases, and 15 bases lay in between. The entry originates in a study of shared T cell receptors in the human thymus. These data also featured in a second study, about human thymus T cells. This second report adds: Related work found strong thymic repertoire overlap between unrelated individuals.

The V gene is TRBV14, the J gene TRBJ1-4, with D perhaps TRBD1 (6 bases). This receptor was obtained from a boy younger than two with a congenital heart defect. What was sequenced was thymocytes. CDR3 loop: CASSQERGGSHNEKLFF. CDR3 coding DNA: TGTGCCAGCAGCCAAGAAAGGGGGGGCAGCCATAATGAAAAACTGTTTTTT.